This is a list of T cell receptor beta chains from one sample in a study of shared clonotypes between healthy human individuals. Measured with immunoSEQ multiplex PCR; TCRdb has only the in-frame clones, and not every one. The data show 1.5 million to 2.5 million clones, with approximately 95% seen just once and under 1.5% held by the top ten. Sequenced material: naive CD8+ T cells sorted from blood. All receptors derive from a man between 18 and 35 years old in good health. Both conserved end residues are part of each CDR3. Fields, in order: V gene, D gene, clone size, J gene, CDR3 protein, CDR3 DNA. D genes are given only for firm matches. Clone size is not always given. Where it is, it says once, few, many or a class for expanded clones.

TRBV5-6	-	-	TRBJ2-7	CASSLTRSSYEQYF	TGTGCCAGCAGCTTAACGCGTAGCTCCTACGAGCAGTACTTC
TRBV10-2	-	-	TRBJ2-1	CASSDGGAAFF	TGCGCCAGCAGTGATGGCGGGGCGGCGTTCTTC
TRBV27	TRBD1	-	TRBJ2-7	CASSETGDYEQYF	TGTGCCAGCAGTGAAACAGGGGACTACGAGCAGTACTTC
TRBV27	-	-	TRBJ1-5	CASSFIRADSNQPQHF	TGTGCCAGCAGTTTTATCCGAGCCGATAGCAATCAGCCCCAGCATTTT
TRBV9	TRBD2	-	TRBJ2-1	CASSAPESGIGDEQFF	TGTGCCAGCAGCGCCCCAGAGAGCGGGATAGGGGATGAGCAGTTCTTC
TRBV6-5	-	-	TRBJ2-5	CASSYSDGGTQYF	TGTGCCAGCAGTTACTCGGACGGAGGGACCCAGTACTTC
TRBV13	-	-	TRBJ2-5	CASSFGSQETQYF	TGTGCCAGCAGCTTCGGGAGTCAAGAGACCCAGTACTTC
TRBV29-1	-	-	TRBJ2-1	CSGSYNEQFF	TGCAGCGGATCATACAATGAGCAGTTCTTC
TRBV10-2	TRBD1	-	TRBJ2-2	CASSESRGQTGELFF	TGCGCCAGCAGTGAGTCGAGGGGACAGACCGGGGAGCTGTTTTTT
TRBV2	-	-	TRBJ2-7	CASSEGWGLEYEQYF	TGTGCCAGCAGTGAAGGGTGGGGTCTTGAGTACGAGCAGTACTTC
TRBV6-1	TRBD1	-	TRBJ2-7	CASSERGQGAYEQYF	TGTGCCAGCAGTGAAAGGGGACAGGGGGCCTACGAGCAGTACTTC
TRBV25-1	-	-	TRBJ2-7	CASSAPGSPGEQYF	TGTGCCAGCAGTGCGCCGGGATCCCCGGGGGAGCAGTACTTC
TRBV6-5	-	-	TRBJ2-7	CASSYGGRGYEQYF	TGTGCCAGCAGTTACGGTGGGAGAGGCTACGAGCAGTACTTC
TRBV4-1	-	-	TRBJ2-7	CASSQSGTFSYEQYF	TGCGCCAGCAGCCAATCCGGGACATTCTCCTACGAGCAGTACTTC
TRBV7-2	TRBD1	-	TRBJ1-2	CASSLVGTGDGYTF	TGTGCCAGCAGCTTAGTGGGGACAGGGGATGGCTACACCTTC
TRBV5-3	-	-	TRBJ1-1	CARTNGAFF	TGTGCCAGAACCAATGGAGCTTTCTTT
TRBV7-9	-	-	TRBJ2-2	CASSLIKGGPWNTGELFF	TGTGCCAGCAGCTTAATAAAGGGGGGCCCCTGGAACACCGGGGAGCTGTTTTTT
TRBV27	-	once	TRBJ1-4	CASSFFPGDEKLFF	TGTGCCAGCAGTTTTTTTCCCGGGGATGAAAAACTGTTTTTT
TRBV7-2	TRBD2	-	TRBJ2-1	CASSIKTSGSPYNEQFF	TGTGCCAGCAGCATAAAGACTAGCGGGAGTCCCTACAATGAGCAGTTCTTC
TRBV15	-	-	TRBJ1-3	CATSRDQGAGNTIYF	TGTGCCACCAGCAGAGATCAAGGGGCTGGAAACACCATATATTTT
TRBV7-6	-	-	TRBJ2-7	CASSSGAGLSSYEQYF	TGTGCCAGCAGCTCTGGCGCGGGGCTATCATCCTACGAGCAGTACTTC
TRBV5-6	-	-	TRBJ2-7	CASSPTVDAYEQYF	TGTGCCAGCAGCCCGACAGTCGACGCCTACGAGCAGTACTTC
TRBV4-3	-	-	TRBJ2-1	CASSQDAARGYNEQFF	TGCGCCAGCAGCCAAGACGCCGCACGGGGGTACAATGAGCAGTTCTTC
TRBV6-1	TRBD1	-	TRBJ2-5	CASSDLQGRGRETQYF	TGTGCCAGCAGTGATTTACAGGGGCGCGGGCGGGAGACCCAGTACTTC
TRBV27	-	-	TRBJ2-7	CASSLRGDEQYF	TGTGCCAGCAGTTTAAGGGGGGACGAGCAGTACTTC